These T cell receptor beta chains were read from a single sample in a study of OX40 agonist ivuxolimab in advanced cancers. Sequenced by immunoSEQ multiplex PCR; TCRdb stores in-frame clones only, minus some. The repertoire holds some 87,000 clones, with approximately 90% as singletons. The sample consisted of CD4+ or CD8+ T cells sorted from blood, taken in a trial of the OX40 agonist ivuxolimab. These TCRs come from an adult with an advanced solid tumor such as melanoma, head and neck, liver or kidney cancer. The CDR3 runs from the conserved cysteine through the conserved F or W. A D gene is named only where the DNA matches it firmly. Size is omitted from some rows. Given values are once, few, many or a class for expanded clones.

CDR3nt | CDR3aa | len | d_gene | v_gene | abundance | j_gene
TGCGCCAGCAGCTCGGGACTAGCGGTTTACTACGAGCAGTACTTC | CASSSGLAVYYEQYF | 15 | TRBD2 | TRBV5-1 | . | TRBJ2-7
TGTGCCACCAGCGGGTCCCTGAGCTCTGGAAACACCATATATTTT | CATSGSLSSGNTIYF | 15 | . | TRBV15 | . | TRBJ1-3
TGTGCCAGCAGCGCGACTAGCGGGGGGCCCACCGGGGAGCTGTTTTTT | CASSATSGGPTGELFF | 16 | TRBD2 | TRBV9 | . | TRBJ2-2
TGTGCCAGTACCGGGACTAGCGGGAGTACTGAGCAGTTCTTC | CASTGTSGSTEQFF | 14 | TRBD2 | TRBV19 | . | TRBJ2-1
TGTGCCAGCAGCGGGGACAGGGCCTACGAGCAGTACTTC | CASSGDRAYEQYF | 13 | TRBD1 | TRBV5-6 | . | TRBJ2-7
TGTAGCCTGAGGGACCTGAACACCGGGGAGCTGTTTTTT | CSLRDLNTGELFF | 13 | . | TRBV5-4 | . | TRBJ2-2
TGTGCCAGCAGACGGGACAGGGGAGAGACCCAGTACTTC | CASRRDRGETQYF | 13 | TRBD1 | TRBV2 | . | TRBJ2-5
TGTGCCAGCAGCTGGATGGTCTGGACTGGGGCCAACGTCCTGACTTTC | CASSWMVWTGANVLTF | 16 | . | TRBV7-2 | . | TRBJ2-6
TGCAGCGTCTGGGACAGGGGGCAAGTGCTCTGGGATGAGCAGTTCTTC | CSVWDRGQVLWDEQFF | 16 | TRBD1 | TRBV29-1 | . | TRBJ2-1
TGTGCCAGCAGTTACTGGGGCGAGGACTATGGCTACACCTTC | CASSYWGEDYGYTF | 14 | . | TRBV6-5 | . | TRBJ1-2
TGTGCCAGCAGGTGGCTAGATACGCAGTATTTT | CASRWLDTQYF | 11 | . | TRBV6-1 | . | TRBJ2-3
TGTGCCAGCAGCCTGCAGGGGGTCAAAAACATTCAGTACTTC | CASSLQGVKNIQYF | 14 | TRBD1 | TRBV5-6 | . | TRBJ2-4
TGCGCCAGCAGCCAAATTACAGTCGGGGCCAACGTCCTGACTTTC | CASSQITVGANVLTF | 15 | . | TRBV4-1 | . | TRBJ2-6
TGTGCCAGCAGCTCACTCCAGGCAGGGGGATACTTC | CASSSLQAGGYF | 12 | TRBD1 | TRBV7-3 | . | TRBJ1-2
TGCAGCGTTGAATGGGGGAAGAATGAGCAGTTCTTC | CSVEWGKNEQFF | 12 | . | TRBV29-1 | . | TRBJ2-1
TGCGCCAGCAGCTTGCTGGTAGCGGGAGCGGGCGAGCAGTACTTC | CASSLLVAGAGEQYF | 15 | TRBD2 | TRBV5-1 | . | TRBJ2-7
TGTGCCAGCTCACCACGGACAGGGAGCAATGAGCAGTTCTTC | CASSPRTGSNEQFF | 14 | TRBD1 | TRBV18 | . | TRBJ2-1
TGCGCCAGCAGCCGGGGACAGGGGGCGAGGGAGCAGTTCTTC | CASSRGQGAREQFF | 14 | TRBD1 | TRBV5-1 | . | TRBJ2-1
TGTGCCAGCAGCCTAGGGGTCACAGGGTTCCAAGAGACCCAGTACTTC | CASSLGVTGFQETQYF | 16 | . | TRBV13 | . | TRBJ2-5
TGTGCCAGTGCCGGGACAGGGGGCGCTGGGGCCAACGTCCTGACTTTC | CASAGTGGAGANVLTF | 16 | TRBD1 | TRBV19 | . | TRBJ2-6
TGCAGTGCTGCGGGACAGGGGGAAGCTTTCTTT | CSAAGQGEAFF | 11 | TRBD1 | TRBV20-1 | . | TRBJ1-1
TGCGCCAGCAAAAACGGAAGCTCCTACGAGCAGTACTTC | CASKNGSSYEQYF | 13 | . | TRBV5-1 | . | TRBJ2-7
TGTGCCAGTAGGAGTAGCGGGAGGGCCGGGGAGCTGTTTTTT | CASRSSGRAGELFF | 14 | TRBD2 | TRBV19 | . | TRBJ2-2
TGTGCCAGCAGGGGACAGGGGGTCGCAGATACGCAGTATTTT | CASRGQGVADTQYF | 14 | TRBD1 | TRBV6-6 | once | TRBJ2-3
TGTGCCAGTGGGGCTCGTGGTCGCGAAGTGGGTACGCAGTATTTT | CASGARGREVGTQYF | 15 | . | TRBV7-2 | once | TRBJ2-3
TGTGCCAGCAGCCGGGACCTCCAAGAGACCCAGTACTTC | CASSRDLQETQYF | 13 | . | TRBV14 | once | TRBJ2-5
TGCGCCAGCAGCCAAGCTAGACTAGCGGCAGGAGATACGCAGTATTTT | CASSQARLAAGDTQYF | 16 | TRBD2 | TRBV4-1 | . | TRBJ2-3
TGTGCCAGCTCGGCCGGGACAATACAAGAGACCCAGTACTTC | CASSAGTIQETQYF | 14 | . | TRBV18 | . | TRBJ2-5
TGTGCCAGCAGCTTTACAGGGGGAGGGCAGCCCCAGCATTTT | CASSFTGGGQPQHF | 14 | TRBD1 | TRBV5-6 | once | TRBJ1-5
TGTGCCAGCAGTTGGACGGAAAGCACAGATACGCAGTATTTT | CASSWTESTDTQYF | 14 | . | TRBV27 | . | TRBJ2-3
TGTGCCAGCAGTTTCACAATTTCCTACGAGCAGTACTTC | CASSFTISYEQYF | 13 | . | TRBV27 | . | TRBJ2-7